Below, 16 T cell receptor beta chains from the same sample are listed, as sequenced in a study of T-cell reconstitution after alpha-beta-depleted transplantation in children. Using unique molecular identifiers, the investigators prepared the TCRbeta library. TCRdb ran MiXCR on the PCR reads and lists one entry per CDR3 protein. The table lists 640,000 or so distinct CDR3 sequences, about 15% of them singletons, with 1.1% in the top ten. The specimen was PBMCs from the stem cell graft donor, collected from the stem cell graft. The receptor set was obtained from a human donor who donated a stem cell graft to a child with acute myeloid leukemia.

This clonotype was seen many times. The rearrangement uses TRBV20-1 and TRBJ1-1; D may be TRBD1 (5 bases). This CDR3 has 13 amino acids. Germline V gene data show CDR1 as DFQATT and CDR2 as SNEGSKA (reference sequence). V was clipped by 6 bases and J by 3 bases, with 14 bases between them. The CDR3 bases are TGCAGTGCCCGCCGGGGGAGGGACACTGAAGCTTTCTTT. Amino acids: CSARRGRDTEAFF.

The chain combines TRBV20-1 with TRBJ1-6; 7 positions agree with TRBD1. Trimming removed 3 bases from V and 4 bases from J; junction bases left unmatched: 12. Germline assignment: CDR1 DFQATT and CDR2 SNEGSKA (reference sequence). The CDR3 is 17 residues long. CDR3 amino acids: CSARAGTAEGYNSPLHF. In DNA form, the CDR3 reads TGCAGTGCTAGGGCCGGGACAGCCGAAGGTTATAATTCACCCCTCCACTTT.

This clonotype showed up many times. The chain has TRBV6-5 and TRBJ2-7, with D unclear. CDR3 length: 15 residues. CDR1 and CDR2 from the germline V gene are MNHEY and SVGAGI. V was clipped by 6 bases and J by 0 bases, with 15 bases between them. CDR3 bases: TGTGCCAGCAGCCGCGGACGGCTGAGCTCCTACGAGCAGTACTTC. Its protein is CASSRGRLSSYEQYF.

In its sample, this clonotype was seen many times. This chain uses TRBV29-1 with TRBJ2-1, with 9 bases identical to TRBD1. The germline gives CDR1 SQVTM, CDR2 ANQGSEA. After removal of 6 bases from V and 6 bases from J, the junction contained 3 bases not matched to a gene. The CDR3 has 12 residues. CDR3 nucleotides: TGCAGCGTGGGGACAGGGTCCAATGAGCAGTTCTTC. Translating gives CSVGTGSNEQFF.

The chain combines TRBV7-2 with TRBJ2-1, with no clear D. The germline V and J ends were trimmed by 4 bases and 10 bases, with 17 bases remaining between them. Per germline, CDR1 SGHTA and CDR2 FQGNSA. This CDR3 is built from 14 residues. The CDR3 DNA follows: TGTGCCAGCAGCTCCGGAAAAATGGGTATAGAGCAGTTCTTC. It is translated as CASSSGKMGIEQFF.

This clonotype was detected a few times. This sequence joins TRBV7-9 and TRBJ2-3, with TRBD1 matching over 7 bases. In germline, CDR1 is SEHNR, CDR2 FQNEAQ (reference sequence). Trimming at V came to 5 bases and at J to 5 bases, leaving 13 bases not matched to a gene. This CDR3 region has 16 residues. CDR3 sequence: CASSVGDRRLEDTQYF. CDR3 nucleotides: TGTGCCAGCAGCGTTGGGGACAGACGGCTCGAAGATACGCAGTATTTT.

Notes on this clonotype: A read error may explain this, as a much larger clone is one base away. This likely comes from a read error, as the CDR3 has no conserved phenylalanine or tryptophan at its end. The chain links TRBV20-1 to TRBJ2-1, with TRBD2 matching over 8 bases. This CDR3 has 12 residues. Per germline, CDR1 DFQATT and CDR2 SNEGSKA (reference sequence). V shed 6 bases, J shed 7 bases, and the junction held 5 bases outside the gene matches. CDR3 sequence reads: CSAGGGWNEQFL. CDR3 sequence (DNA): TGCAGTGCCGGGGGGGGTTGGAATGAGCAGTTCCTC.

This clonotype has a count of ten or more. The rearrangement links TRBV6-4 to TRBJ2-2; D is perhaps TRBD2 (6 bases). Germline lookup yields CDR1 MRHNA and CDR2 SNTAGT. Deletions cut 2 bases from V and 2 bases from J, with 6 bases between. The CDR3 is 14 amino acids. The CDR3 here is CASSDGTNTGELFF. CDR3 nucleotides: TGTGCCAGCAGTGACGGGACTAACACCGGGGAGCTGTTTTTT.

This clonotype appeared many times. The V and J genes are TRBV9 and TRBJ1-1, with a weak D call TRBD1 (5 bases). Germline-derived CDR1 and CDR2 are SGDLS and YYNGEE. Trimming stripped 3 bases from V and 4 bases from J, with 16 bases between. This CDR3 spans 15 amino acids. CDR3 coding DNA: TGTGCCAGCAGCGCACAAGTTGGGGCGGTCACTGAAGCTTTCTTT. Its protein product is CASSAQVGAVTEAFF.

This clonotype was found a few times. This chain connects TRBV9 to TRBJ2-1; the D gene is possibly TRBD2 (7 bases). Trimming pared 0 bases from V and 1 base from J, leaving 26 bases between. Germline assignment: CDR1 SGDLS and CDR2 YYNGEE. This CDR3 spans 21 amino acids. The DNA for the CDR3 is TGTGCCAGCAGCGTAGGAAGGCTAGGGGGGGAACTCGGTCGGTCCTACAATGAGCAGTTCTTC. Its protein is CASSVGRLGGELGRSYNEQFF.

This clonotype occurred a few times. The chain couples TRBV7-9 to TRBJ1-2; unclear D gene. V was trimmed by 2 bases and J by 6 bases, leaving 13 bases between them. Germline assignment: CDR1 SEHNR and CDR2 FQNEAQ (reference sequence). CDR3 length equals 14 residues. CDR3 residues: CASSLMAGENGYTF. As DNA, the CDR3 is TGTGCCAGCAGCTTAATGGCAGGAGAAAATGGCTACACCTTC.

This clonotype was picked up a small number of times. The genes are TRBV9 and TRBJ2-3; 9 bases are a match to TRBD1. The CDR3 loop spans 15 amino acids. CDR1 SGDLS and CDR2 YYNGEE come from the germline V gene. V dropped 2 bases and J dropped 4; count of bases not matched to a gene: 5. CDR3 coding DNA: TGTGCCAGCAGCGTCGGGACAGGGAGATCAGATACGCAGTATTTT. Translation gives CASSVGTGRSDTQYF.

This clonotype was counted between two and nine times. CDR3 sequence: CSASRQGTDTQYF. The CDR3 DNA sequence: TGCAGTGCTAGTAGGCAGGGAACAGATACGCAGTATTTT. The V call is TRBV20-1, the J call TRBJ2-3; possible D gene TRBD1, 5 bases. V lost 3 bases to trimming and J lost 3 bases, with 10 bases between them. Germline V lookup: CDR1 DFQATT, CDR2 SNEGSKA (reference sequence). The CDR3 totals 13 residues.

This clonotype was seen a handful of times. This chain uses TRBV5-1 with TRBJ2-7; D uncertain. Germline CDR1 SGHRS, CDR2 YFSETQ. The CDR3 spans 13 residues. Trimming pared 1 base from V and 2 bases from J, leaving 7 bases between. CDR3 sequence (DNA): TGCGCCAGCAGCTTGTTGCAGACCTACGAGCAGTACTTC. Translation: CASSLLQTYEQYF.

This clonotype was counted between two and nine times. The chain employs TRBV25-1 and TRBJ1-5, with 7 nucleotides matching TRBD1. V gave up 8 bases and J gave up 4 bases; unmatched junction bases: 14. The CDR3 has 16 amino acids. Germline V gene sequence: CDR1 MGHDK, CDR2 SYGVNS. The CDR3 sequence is CASSPSRQGGNQPQHF. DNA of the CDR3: TGTGCCAGCTCGCCTTCTCGACAGGGAGGAAATCAGCCCCAGCATTTT. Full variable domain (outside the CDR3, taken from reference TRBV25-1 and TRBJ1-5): EADIYQTPRYLVIGTGKKITLECSQTMGHDKMYWYQQDPGMELHLIHYSYGVNSTEKGDLSSESTVSRIRTEHFPLTLESARPSHTSQYLCASSPSRQGGNQPQHFGDGTRLSIL.

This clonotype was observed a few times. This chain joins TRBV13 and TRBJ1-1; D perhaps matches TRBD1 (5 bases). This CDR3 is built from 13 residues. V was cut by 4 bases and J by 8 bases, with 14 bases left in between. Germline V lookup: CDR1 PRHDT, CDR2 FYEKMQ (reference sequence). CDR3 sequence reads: CASSSPPGLEAFF. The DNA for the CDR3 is TGTGCCAGCAGCTCGCCCCCAGGGCTCGAAGCTTTCTTT.